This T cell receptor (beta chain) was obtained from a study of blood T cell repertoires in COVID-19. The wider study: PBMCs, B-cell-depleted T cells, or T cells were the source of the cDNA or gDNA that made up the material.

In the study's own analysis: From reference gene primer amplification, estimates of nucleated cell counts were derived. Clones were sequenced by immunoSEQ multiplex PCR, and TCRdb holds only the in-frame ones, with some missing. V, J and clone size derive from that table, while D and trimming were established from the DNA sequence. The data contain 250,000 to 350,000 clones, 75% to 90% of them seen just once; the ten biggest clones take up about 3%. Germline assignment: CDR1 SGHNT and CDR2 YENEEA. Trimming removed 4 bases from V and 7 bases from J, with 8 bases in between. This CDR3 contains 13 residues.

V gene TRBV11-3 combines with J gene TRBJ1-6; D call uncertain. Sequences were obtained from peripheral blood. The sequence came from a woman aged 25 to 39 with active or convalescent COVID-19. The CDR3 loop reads CASSSRWNSPLHF. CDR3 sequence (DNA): TGTGCCAGCAGCTCGAGGTGGAATTCACCCCTCCACTTT.